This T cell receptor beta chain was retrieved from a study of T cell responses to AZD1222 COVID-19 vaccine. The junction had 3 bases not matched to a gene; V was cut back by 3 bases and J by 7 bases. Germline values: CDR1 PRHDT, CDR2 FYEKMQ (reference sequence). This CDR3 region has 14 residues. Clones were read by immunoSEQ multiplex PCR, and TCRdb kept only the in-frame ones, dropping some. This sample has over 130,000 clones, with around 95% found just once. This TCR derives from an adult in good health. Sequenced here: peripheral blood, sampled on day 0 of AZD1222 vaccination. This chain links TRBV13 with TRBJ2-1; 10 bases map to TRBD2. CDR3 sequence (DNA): TGTGCCAGCAGCTTCGGGACTAGCGAGAATGAGCAGTTCTTC. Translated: CASSFGTSENEQFF. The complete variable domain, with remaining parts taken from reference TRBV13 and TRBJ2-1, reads AAGVIQSPRHLIKEKRETATLKCYPIPRHDTVYWYQQGPGQDPQFLISFYEKMQSDKGSIPDRFSAQQFSDYHSELNMSSLELGDSALYFCASSFGTSENEQFFGPGTRLTVL.